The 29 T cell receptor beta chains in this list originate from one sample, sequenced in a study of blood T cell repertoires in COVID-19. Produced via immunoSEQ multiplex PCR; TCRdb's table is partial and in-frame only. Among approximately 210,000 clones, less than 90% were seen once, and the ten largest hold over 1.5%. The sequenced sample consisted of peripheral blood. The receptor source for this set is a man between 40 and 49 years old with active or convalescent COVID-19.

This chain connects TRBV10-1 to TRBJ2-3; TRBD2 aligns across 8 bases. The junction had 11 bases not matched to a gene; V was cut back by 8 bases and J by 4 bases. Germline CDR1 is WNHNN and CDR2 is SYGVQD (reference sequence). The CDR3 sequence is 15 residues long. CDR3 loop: CASSTGTGGADTQYF. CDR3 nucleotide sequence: TGCGCCAGCTCTACCGGGACGGGGGGGGCAGATACGCAGTATTTT.

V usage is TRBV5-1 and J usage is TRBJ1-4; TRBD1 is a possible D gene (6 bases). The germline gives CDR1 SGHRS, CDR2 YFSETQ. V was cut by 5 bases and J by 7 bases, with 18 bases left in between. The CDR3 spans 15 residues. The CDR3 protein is CASRAQLGGVEKLFF. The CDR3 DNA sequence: TGCGCCAGCAGGGCCCAATTAGGGGGTGTTGAAAAACTGTTTTTT.

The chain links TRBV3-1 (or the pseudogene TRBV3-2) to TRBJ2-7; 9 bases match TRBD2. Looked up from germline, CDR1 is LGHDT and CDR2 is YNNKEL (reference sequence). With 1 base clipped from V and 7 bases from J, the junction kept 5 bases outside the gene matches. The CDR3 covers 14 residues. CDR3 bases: TGTGCCAGCAGCCAAGCATTAGCGGGAGAGGAGCAGTACTTC. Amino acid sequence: CASSQALAGEEQYF.

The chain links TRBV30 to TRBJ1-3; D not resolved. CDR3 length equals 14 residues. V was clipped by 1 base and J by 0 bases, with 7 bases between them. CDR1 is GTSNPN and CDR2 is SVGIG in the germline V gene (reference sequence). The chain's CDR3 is CAWSDGISGNTIYF. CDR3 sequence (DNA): TGTGCCTGGAGTGACGGTATCTCTGGAAACACCATATATTTT.

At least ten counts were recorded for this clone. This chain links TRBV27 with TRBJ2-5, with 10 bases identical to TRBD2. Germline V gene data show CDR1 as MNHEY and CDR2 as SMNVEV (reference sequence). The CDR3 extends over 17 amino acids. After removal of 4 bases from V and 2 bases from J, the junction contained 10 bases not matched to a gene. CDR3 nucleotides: TGTGCCAGCAGTTACGACGGACTAGCGGTTTCGCAAGAGACCCAGTACTTC. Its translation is CASSYDGLAVSQETQYF.

Here the CDR3 DNA reads TGTGCCAGCAGTTTTGTAGGGGATCAGCCCCAGCATTTT. Its protein is CASSFVGDQPQHF. The chain uses TRBV12-3 or TRBV12-4 and TRBJ1-5; possibly TRBD1 for D (5 bases). The V gene lost 3 bases and the J gene lost 5 bases, with 8 bases spanning the gap. The CDR3 spans 13 residues.

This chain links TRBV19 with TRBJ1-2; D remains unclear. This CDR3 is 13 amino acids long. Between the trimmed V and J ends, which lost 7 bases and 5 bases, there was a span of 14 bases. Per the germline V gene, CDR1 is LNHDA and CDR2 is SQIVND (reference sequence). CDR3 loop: CASTINSLYGYTF. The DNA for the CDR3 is TGTGCCAGTACCATAAACAGTCTTTATGGCTACACCTTC.

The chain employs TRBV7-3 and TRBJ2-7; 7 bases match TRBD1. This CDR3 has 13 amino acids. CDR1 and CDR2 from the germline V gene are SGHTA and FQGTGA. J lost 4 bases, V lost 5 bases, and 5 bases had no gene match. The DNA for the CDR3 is TGTGCCAGCAGCGAAGCAGGGGGTTACGAGCAGTACTTC. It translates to CASSEAGGYEQYF.

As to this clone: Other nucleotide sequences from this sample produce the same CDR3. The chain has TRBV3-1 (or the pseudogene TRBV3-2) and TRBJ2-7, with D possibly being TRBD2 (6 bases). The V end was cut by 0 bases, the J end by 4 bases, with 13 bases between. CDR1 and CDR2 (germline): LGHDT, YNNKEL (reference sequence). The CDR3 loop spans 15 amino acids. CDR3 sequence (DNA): TGTGCCAGCAGCCAAGATCCACTAGCCAAGTACGAGCAGTACTTC. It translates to CASSQDPLAKYEQYF.

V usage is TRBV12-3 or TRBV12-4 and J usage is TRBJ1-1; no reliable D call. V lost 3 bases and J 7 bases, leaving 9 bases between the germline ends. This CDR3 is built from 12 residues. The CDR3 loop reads CASSFYPSEAFF. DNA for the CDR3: TGTGCCAGCAGTTTTTACCCGAGTGAAGCTTTCTTT.

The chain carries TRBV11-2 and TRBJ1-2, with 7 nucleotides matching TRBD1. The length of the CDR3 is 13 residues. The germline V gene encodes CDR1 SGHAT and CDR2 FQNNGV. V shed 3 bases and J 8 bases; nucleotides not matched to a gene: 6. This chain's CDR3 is CASSLRGPEGYTF. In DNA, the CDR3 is TGTGCCAGCAGCTTGAGGGGGCCCGAGGGCTACACCTTC.

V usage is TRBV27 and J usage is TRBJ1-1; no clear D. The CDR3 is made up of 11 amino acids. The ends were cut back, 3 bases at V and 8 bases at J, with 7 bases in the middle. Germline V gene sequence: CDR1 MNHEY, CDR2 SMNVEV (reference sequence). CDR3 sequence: CASSFLGEAFF. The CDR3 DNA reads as TGTGCCAGCAGTTTTCTCGGGGAAGCTTTCTTT.

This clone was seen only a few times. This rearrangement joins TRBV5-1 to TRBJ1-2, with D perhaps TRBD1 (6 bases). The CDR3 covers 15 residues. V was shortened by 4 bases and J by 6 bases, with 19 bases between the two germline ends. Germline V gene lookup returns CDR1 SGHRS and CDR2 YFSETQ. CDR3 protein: CASSGGGQRRHGYTF. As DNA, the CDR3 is TGCGCCAGCAGCGGTGGCGGACAGCGCAGGCATGGCTACACCTTC. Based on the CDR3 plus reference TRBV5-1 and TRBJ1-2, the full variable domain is KAGVTQTPRYLIKTRGQQVTLSCSPISGHRSVSWYQQTPGQGLQFLFEYFSETQRNKGNFPGRFSGRQFSNSRSEMNVSTLELGDSALYLCASSGGGQRRHGYTFGSGTRLTVV.

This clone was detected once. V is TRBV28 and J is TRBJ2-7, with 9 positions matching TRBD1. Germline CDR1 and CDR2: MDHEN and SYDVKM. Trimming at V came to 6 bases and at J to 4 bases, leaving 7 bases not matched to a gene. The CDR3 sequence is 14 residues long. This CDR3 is CASRGQGTPYEQYF. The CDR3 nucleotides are TGTGCCAGCAGGGGACAGGGCACTCCTTACGAGCAGTACTTC.

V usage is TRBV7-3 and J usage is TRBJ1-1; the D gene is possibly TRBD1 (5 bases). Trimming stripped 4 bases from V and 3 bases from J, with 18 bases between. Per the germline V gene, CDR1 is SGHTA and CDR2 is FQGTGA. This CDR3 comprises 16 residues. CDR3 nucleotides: TGTGCCAGCAGCTCTTTTGCGGGGGGTGTGCACACTGAAGCTTTCTTT. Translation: CASSSFAGGVHTEAFF.

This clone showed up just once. The CDR3 bases are TGTGCCTGGAGTATCCTGGGGCCCGGGGAGCTGTTTTTT. Encoded protein: CAWSILGPGELFF. This chain links TRBV30 with TRBJ2-2; the D gene is possibly TRBD1 (5 bases). The CDR3 runs to 13 residues. V dropped 2 bases and J dropped 6 bases, with 10 bases sitting between them. Germline-derived CDR1 and CDR2 are GTSNPN and SVGIG (reference sequence).

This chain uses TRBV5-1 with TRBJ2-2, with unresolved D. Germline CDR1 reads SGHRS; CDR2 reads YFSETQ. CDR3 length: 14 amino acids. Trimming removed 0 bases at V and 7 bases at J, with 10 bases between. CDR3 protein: CASSLELANGELFF. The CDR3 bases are TGCGCCAGCAGCTTGGAATTGGCCAACGGGGAGCTGTTTTTT.

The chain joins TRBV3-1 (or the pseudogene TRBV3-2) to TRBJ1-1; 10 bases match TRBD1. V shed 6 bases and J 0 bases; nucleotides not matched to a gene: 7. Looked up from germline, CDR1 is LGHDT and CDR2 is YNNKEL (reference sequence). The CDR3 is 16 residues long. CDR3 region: CASSRRQGALNTEAFF. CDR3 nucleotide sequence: TGTGCCAGCAGTCGTAGACAGGGGGCTCTGAACACTGAAGCTTTCTTT.

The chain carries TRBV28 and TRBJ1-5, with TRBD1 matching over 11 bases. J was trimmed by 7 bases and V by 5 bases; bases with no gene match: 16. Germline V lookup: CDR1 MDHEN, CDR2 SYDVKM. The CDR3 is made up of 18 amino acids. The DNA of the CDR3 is TGTGCCAGCAGTACCACCGGACAGGGGGCTGGTTGGGGGCAGCCCCAGCATTTT. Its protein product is CASSTTGQGAGWGQPQHF.

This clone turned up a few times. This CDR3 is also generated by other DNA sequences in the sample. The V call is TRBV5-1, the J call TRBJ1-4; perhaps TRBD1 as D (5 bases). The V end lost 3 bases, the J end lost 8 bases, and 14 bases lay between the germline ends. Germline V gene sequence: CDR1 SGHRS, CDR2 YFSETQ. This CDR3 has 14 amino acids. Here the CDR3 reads CASSSQGLREKLFF. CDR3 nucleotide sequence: TGCGCCAGCAGCTCCCAGGGACTTCGGGAAAAACTGTTTTTT.

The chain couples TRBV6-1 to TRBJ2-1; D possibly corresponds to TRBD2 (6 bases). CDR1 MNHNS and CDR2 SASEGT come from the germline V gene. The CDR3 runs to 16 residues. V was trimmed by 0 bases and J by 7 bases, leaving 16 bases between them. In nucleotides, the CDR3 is TGTGCCAGCAGTGAAGCCCTGGGACTTGGGGTTAATGAGCAGTTCTTC. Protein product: CASSEALGLGVNEQFF.

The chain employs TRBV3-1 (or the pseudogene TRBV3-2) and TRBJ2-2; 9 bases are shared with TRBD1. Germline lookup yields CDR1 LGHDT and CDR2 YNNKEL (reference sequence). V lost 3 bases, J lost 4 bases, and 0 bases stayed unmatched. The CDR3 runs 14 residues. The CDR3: CASSQTGGTGELFF. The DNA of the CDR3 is TGTGCCAGCAGCCAGACAGGGGGCACCGGGGAGCTGTTTTTT.

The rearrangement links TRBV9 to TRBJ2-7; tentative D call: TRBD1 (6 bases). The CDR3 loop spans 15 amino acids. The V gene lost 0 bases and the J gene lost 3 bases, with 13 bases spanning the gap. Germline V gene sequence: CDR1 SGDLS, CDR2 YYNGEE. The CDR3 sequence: CASSVGGTYYYEQYF. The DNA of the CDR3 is TGTGCCAGCAGCGTAGGTGGGACATATTACTACGAGCAGTACTTC.

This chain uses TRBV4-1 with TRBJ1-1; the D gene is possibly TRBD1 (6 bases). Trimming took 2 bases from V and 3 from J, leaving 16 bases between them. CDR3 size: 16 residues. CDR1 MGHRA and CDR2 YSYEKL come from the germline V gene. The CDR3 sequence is CASSQPPQGPDTEAFF. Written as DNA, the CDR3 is TGCGCCAGCAGCCAACCCCCTCAGGGGCCGGACACTGAAGCTTTCTTT.

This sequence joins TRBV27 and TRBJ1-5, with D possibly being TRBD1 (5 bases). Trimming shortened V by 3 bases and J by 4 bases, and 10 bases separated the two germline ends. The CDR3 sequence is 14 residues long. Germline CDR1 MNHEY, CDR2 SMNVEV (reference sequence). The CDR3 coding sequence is TGTGCCAGCAGTTTCGGGGGTAGTAATCAGCCCCAGCATTTT. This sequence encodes CASSFGGSNQPQHF.

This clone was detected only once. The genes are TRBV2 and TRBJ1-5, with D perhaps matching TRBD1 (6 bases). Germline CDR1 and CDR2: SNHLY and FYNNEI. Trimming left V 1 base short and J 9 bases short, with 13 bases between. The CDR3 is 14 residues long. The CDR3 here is CASSEEGVYGPQHF. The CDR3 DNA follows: TGTGCCAGCAGTGAAGAGGGGGTATATGGGCCCCAGCATTTT.

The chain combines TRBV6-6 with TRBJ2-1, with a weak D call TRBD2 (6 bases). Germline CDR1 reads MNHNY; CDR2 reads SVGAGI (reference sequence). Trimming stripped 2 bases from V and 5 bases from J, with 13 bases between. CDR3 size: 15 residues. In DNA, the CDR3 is TGTGCCAGCAGTTACCTAGGGACTGGTAACAATGAGCAGTTCTTC. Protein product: CASSYLGTGNNEQFF.

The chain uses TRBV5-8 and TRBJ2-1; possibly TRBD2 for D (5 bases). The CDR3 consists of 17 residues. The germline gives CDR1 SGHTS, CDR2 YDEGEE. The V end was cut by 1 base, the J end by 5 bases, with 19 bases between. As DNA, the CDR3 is TGTGCCAGCAGCTTGAACCTAGGGAGTAAAGCCCACAATGAGCAGTTCTTC. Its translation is CASSLNLGSKAHNEQFF.

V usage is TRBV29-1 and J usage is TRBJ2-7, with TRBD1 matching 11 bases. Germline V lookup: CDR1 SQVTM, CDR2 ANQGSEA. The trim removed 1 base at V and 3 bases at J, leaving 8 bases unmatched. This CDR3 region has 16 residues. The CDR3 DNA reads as TGCAGCGTTGAAGCTCGCGAGGGACAGGGGGTCTACGAGCAGTACTTC. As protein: CSVEAREGQGVYEQYF.